A selection of T cell receptor beta chains follows, all from one sample in a study of control samples from healthy donors and cancer patients. This table comes from immunoSEQ multiplex PCR, and its TCRdb copy is limited to in-frame clones, with some not included. This sample has approximately 87,000 clones, with more than 85% found just once. Sequencing was done on a sample of blood. All receptors come from a woman between 45 and 60 years old in good health. Both conserved end residues are part of each CDR3. The D gene is left open where the match is weak. Clone size is stated in some rows and not others, as once, few, many or a class when expanded.

CASTKQGASEQYF	TGTGCCAGCACAAAACAGGGGGCCAGCGAGCAGTACTTC	TRBV5-6	TRBJ2-7	TRBD1	-
CASSFRGYEQYF	TGTGCCAGCAGTTTTCGAGGCTACGAGCAGTACTTC	TRBV12-3/TRBV12-4	TRBJ2-7	-	-
CASSEKAVVIDNSPLHF	TGTGCCAGCAGTGAAAAAGCGGTCGTGATAGATAATTCACCCCTCCACTTT	TRBV2	TRBJ1-6	-	-
CASSQDPSIGQGNYGYTF	TGTGCCAGCAGCCAAGACCCAAGTATCGGACAGGGAAACTATGGCTACACCTTC	TRBV3-1/TRBV3-2	TRBJ1-2	TRBD1	-
CATSSPHRGTGEKLFF	TGTGCCACCAGCAGTCCCCACCGGGGAACGGGGGAAAAACTGTTTTTT	TRBV15	TRBJ1-4	-	-
CASSLELAETEQFF	TGCGCCAGCAGCTTGGAGCTAGCCGAAACTGAGCAGTTCTTC	TRBV5-1	TRBJ2-1	-	few
CASSLAVDLGEAFF	TGCGCCAGCAGCTTGGCCGTGGACCTAGGGGAAGCTTTCTTT	TRBV5-1	TRBJ1-1	-	-
CASSDASGQETQYF	TGTGCCAGCAGTGACGCTAGCGGGCAAGAGACCCAGTACTTC	TRBV2	TRBJ2-5	TRBD2	once
CASSRDAEQPQHF	TGTGCCAGCAGTCGGGACGCTGAACAGCCCCAGCATTTT	TRBV12-3/TRBV12-4	TRBJ1-5	-	-
CASRGGRWAETQYF	TGCGCCAGCAGGGGGGGTAGGTGGGCAGAGACCCAGTACTTC	TRBV10-2	TRBJ2-5	-	-
CASKVAPSGANVLTF	TGTGCCAGCAAGGTTGCGCCCTCTGGGGCCAACGTCCTGACTTTC	TRBV7-2	TRBJ2-6	-	few
CASVRDRGLEPQHF	TGTGCCAGCGTAAGGGACAGGGGGCTTGAGCCCCAGCATTTT	TRBV6-5	TRBJ1-5	TRBD1	-
CASRSGTSGFREQYF	TGTGCCAGCAGATCCGGGACTAGCGGGTTCCGGGAGCAGTACTTC	TRBV6-5	TRBJ2-7	TRBD2	-
CASRTGGADTQYF	TGTGCCAGCAGGACCGGGGGCGCAGATACGCAGTATTTT	TRBV28	TRBJ2-3	-	-
CASINSAMGDSYEQYF	TGTGCCAGCATTAACTCGGCAATGGGGGACTCCTACGAGCAGTACTTC	TRBV6-6	TRBJ2-7	-	-
CASSDGRGGKLFF	TGTGCCAGCAGTGACGGGAGAGGGGGAAAACTGTTTTTT	TRBV6-4	TRBJ1-4	-	-
CASSYGTLSNQPQHF	TGTGCCAGCAGTTACGGGACACTTAGCAATCAGCCCCAGCATTTT	TRBV6-2/TRBV6-3	TRBJ1-5	-	-
CASSSGVAGDEQYF	TGTGCCAGCAGCTCGGGGGTGGCAGGGGACGAGCAGTACTTC	TRBV7-3	TRBJ2-7	-	-
CASSYGGPGEKLFF	TGCGCCAGCAGCTACGGTGGGCCTGGTGAAAAACTGTTTTTT	TRBV5-1	TRBJ1-4	-	-
CSVEKREGVDTQYF	TGCAGCGTTGAGAAGCGGGAGGGGGTAGATACGCAGTATTTT	TRBV29-1	TRBJ2-3	TRBD2	-
CASSSEQVHSGNTIYF	TGTGCCAGCAGTTCGGAACAGGTCCACTCTGGAAACACCATATATTTT	TRBV28	TRBJ1-3	-	few
CASSTGATDTQYF	TGTGCCAGCAGCACAGGGGCTACAGATACGCAGTATTTT	TRBV21-1	TRBJ2-3	-	once
CASSLTDRSALWRGYTF	TGTGCCAGCAGTTTGACCGACAGGTCCGCTTTGTGGCGGGGCTACACCTTC	TRBV28	TRBJ1-2	-	-
CASSLIAAGGLETQYF	TGTGCCAGCAGTTTAATAGCGGCAGGGGGGTTGGAGACCCAGTACTTC	TRBV27	TRBJ2-5	-	-
CASTLVANTGELFF	TGTGCCAGTACCCTGGTCGCGAACACCGGGGAGCTGTTTTTT	TRBV2	TRBJ2-2	-	-
CASSLGWDTAFF	TGTGCCAGCAGTTTAGGTTGGGACACGGCTTTCTTT	TRBV12-3/TRBV12-4	TRBJ1-1	-	-
CATPLTPYEQYF	TGTGCCACCCCCCTGACCCCATACGAGCAGTACTTC	TRBV24-1	TRBJ2-7	-	-
CASSVGGGATEAFF	TGTGCCAGCAGTGTTGGTGGGGGTGCGACTGAAGCTTTCTTT	TRBV2	TRBJ1-1	-	-
CASSYRRQGNEKLFF	TGTGCCAGCAGTTATCGGAGACAGGGTAATGAAAAACTGTTTTTT	TRBV6-2/TRBV6-3	TRBJ1-4	TRBD1	-
CASSPEVWGYGYTF	TGTGCCAGCAGCCCGGAAGTATGGGGCTATGGCTACACCTTC	TRBV21-1	TRBJ1-2	-	once
CASSLGGGNTIYF	TGTGCCAGCAGTTTAGGGGGGGGAAACACCATATATTTT	TRBV12-3/TRBV12-4	TRBJ1-3	-	-
CASSLSVSDTQYF	TGTGCCAGCAGTTTATCGGTATCAGATACGCAGTATTTT	TRBV27	TRBJ2-3	-	few
CASSLRELAGGPVPYEQYF	TGTGCCAGCAGTTTAAGGGAACTAGCGGGAGGGCCAGTACCATACGAGCAGTACTTC	TRBV27	TRBJ2-7	TRBD2	-
CSASRQGGEQYF	TGCAGTGCTAGTAGGCAGGGGGGCGAGCAGTACTTC	TRBV20-1	TRBJ2-7	-	-
CASRGTRGGNTEAFF	TGTGCCAGCAGGGGAACCAGGGGGGGGAACACTGAAGCTTTCTTT	TRBV2	TRBJ1-1	TRBD1	-
CSVGEGAGKLFF	TGCAGCGTTGGTGAGGGGGCGGGAAAACTGTTTTTT	TRBV29-1	TRBJ1-4	TRBD1	-
CASRRDRNQPQHF	TGTGCCAGCAGAAGGGACAGGAATCAGCCCCAGCATTTT	TRBV2	TRBJ1-5	TRBD1	-
CATARTGATDTQYF	TGTGCCACCGCCCGGACAGGGGCCACAGATACGCAGTATTTT	TRBV6-6	TRBJ2-3	TRBD1	once
CASSLGEHDQPQHF	TGCGCCAGCAGCTTGGGAGAGCACGATCAGCCCCAGCATTTT	TRBV5-1	TRBJ1-5	-	once
CASSSGNNEQFF	TGTGCCAGCAGCTCGGGGAACAATGAGCAGTTCTTC	TRBV7-3	TRBJ2-1	-	-